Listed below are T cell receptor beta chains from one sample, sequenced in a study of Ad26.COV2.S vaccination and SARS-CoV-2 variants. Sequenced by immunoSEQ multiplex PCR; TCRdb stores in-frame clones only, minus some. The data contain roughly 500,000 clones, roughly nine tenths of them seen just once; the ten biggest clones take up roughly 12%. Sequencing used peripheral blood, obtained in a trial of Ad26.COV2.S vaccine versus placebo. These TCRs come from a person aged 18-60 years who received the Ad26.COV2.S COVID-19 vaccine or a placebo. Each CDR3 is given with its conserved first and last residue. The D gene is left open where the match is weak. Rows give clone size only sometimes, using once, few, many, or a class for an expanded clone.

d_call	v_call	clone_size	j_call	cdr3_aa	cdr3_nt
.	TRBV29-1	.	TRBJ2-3	CSVGEVTQYF	TGCAGCGTTGGCGAAGTAACGCAGTATTTT
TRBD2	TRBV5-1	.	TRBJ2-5	CASSPGLASARRETQYF	TGCGCCAGCAGCCCTGGACTAGCGTCAGCCCGCCGGGAGACCCAGTACTTC
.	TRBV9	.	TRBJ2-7	CASSVDPGNILGEQYF	TGTGCCAGCAGCGTAGATCCAGGCAACATATTGGGCGAGCAGTACTTC
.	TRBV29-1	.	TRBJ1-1	CSVFGTEAFF	TGCAGCGTTTTTGGCACTGAAGCTTTCTTT
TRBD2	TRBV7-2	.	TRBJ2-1	CASSGQLAGVRNEQFF	TGTGCCAGCAGCGGCCAACTAGCGGGAGTCCGCAATGAGCAGTTCTTC
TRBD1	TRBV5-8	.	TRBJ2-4	CASSGGDRAKNIQYF	TGTGCCAGCAGCGGGGGGGACAGGGCGAAAAACATTCAGTACTTC
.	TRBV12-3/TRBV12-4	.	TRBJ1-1	CASSFSGDTEAFF	TGTGCCAGCAGTTTTAGCGGGGACACTGAAGCTTTCTTT
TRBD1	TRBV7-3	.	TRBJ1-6	CASSFHYRNRGKGNSPLHF	TGTGCCAGCAGCTTTCACTACCGGAACAGGGGAAAAGGGAATTCACCCCTCCACTTT
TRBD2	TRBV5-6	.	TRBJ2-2	CASSTRTSGPNTGELFF	TGTGCCAGCAGCACCCGAACTAGCGGGCCCAACACCGGGGAGCTGTTTTTT
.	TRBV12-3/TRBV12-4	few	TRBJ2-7	CASSYTLNRWYF	TGTGCCAGCAGTTACACCCTAAATCGGTGGTACTTC
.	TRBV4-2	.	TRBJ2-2	CASSQRLDYAGELFF	TGTGCCAGCAGCCAGCGACTAGATTATGCCGGGGAGCTGTTTTTT
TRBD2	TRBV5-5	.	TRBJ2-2	CASSLSGGAAGELFF	TGTGCCAGCAGCTTGTCGGGGGGAGCAGCCGGGGAGCTGTTTTTT
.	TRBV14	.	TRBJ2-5	CASSRRRETQYF	TGTGCCAGCAGCCGCAGAAGGGAGACCCAGTACTTC
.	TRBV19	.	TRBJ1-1	CASRTSLGTEAFF	TGTGCCAGTAGAACAAGTTTGGGCACTGAAGCTTTCTTT
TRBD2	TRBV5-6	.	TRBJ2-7	CASSLPGLAGTYEQYF	TGTGCCAGCAGCTTGCCTGGTTTAGCGGGAACCTACGAGCAGTACTTC
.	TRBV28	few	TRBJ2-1	CASSSDSYFYNEQFF	TGTGCCAGCAGTTCCGACAGTTACTTTTACAATGAGCAGTTCTTC
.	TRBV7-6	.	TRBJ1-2	CASSLAQGDGYTF	TGTGCCAGCAGCTTAGCTCAGGGTGATGGCTACACCTTC
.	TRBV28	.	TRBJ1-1	CASSLSVLVNTEAFF	TGTGCCAGCAGTTTATCCGTTTTGGTGAACACTGAAGCTTTCTTT
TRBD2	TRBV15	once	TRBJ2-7	CATSSTSGTPYEQYF	TGTGCCACCAGCAGCACTAGCGGGACCCCTTACGAGCAGTACTTC
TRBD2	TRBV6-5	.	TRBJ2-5	CASTGLDETQYF	TGTGCCAGCACTGGACTAGACGAGACCCAGTACTTC
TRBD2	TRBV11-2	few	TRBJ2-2	CASSTTRGAGELFF	TGTGCCAGCAGTACCACACGGGGGGCCGGGGAGCTGTTTTTT
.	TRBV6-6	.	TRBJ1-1	CASSSPPGANTEAFF	TGTGCCAGCAGTTCGCCTCCAGGGGCTAACACTGAAGCTTTCTTT
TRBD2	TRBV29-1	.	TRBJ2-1	CSVQRGSSYNEQFF	TGCAGCGTCCAGCGGGGGAGCTCCTACAATGAGCAGTTCTTC
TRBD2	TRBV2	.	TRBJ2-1	CASLGTRRNEQFF	TGTGCCAGCCTCGGGACTAGGAGGAATGAGCAGTTCTTC
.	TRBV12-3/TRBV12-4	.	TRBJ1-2	CASSPDSPYGYTF	TGTGCCAGCAGTCCCGACAGTCCCTATGGCTACACCTTC
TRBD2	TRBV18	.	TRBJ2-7	CASSPAGRDGEQYF	TGTGCCAGCTCACCGGCAGGGAGGGATGGCGAGCAGTACTTC
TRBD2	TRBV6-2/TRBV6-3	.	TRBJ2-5	CASSSVAGGKETQYF	TGTGCCAGCAGTTCCGTAGCGGGAGGGAAAGAGACCCAGTACTTC
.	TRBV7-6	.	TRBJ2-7	CASSLAPEVTYEQYF	TGTGCCAGCAGCTTAGCTCCAGAAGTAACCTACGAGCAGTACTTC
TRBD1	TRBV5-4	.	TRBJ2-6	CASSPPGQGSRSGANVLTF	TGTGCCAGCAGCCCACCAGGACAGGGCAGCCGCTCTGGGGCCAACGTCCTGACTTTC
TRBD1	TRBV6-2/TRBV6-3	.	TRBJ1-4	CASSYSTGLGEKLFF	TGTGCCAGCAGTTACTCGACAGGGTTGGGTGAAAAACTGTTTTTT
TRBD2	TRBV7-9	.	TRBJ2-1	CASSPGTSGSRNSYNEQFF	TGTGCCAGCAGCCCGGGGACTAGCGGGAGTCGTAATTCCTACAATGAGCAGTTCTTC
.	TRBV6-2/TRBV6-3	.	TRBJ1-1	CASSRRANTEAFF	TGTGCCAGCAGCCGACGGGCGAACACTGAAGCTTTCTTT
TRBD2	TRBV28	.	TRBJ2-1	CASSLLAGGPNEQFF	TGTGCCAGCAGTCTTCTAGCGGGAGGGCCCAATGAGCAGTTCTTC
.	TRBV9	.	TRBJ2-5	CASSPRASSRKETQYF	TGTGCCAGCAGCCCAAGGGCATCCAGCCGAAAAGAGACCCAGTACTTC
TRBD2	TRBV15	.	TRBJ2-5	CATSRVSGTQETQYF	TGTGCCACCAGCAGAGTTAGCGGGACACAAGAGACCCAGTACTTC